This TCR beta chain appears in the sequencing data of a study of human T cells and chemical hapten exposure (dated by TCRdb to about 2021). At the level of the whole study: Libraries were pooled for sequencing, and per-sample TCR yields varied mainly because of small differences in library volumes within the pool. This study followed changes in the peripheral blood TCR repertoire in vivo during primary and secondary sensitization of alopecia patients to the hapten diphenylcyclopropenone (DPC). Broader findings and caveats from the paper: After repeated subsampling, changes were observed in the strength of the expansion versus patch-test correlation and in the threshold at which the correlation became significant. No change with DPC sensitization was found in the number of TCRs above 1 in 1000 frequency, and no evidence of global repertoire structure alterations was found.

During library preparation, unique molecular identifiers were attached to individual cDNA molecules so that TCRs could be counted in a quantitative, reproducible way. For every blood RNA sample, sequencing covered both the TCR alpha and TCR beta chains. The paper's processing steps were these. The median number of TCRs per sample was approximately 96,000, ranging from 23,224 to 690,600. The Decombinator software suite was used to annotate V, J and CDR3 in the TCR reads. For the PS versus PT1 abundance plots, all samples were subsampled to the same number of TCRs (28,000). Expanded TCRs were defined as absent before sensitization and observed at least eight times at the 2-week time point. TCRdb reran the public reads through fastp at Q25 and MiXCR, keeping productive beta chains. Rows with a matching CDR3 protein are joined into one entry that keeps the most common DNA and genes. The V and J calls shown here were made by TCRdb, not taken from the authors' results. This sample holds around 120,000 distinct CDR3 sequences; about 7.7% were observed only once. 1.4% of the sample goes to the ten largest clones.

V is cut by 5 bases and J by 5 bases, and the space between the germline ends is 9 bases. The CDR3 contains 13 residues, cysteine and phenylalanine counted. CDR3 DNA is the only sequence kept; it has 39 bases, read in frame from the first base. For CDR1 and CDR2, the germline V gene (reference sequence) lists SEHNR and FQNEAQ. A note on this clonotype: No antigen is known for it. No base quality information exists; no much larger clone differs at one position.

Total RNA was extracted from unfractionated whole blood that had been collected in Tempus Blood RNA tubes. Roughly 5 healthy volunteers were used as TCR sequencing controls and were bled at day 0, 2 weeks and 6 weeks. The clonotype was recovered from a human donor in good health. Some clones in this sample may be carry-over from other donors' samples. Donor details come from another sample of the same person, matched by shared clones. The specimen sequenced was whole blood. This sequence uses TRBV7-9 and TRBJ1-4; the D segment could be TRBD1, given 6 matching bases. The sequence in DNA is TGTGCCAGCAGCCGCGGACAGAATGAAAAACTGTTTTTT. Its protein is CASSRGQNEKLFF.